Following are 26 T cell receptor beta chains from one sample sequenced in a study of cytomegalovirus exposure and HLA in healthy donors. Primers: 60 Vbeta forward and 13 Jbeta reverse. The protocol was immunoSEQ multiplex PCR, while the TCRdb copy is restricted to in-frame clones and leaves out a portion. The table shows roughly 160,000 clones, with around 80% occurring only once. Sequencing was performed on PBMCs. These receptors came from a man aged 18 to 29 in good health and CMV-seropositive.

CDR3 in DNA: TGCGCCAGCAGTCGAAAGCCGGGACAGGGGAGCAATCAGCCCCAGCATTTT. It translates to CASSRKPGQGSNQPQHF. V and J are TRBV4-1 and TRBJ1-5; the match to TRBD1 covers 10 bases. Germline CDR1 MGHRA, CDR2 YSYEKL. V trimming: 6 bases; J trimming: 1 base; junction bases outside the gene matches: 9. The CDR3 has 17 residues.

The rearrangement links TRBV7-9 to TRBJ2-1; no clear D. Germline V gives CDR1 SEHNR, CDR2 FQNEAQ (reference sequence). The length of the CDR3 is 13 residues. The germline V and J ends were trimmed by 1 base and 4 bases, with 5 bases remaining between them. The CDR3 here is CASSLDSYNEQFF. Written as DNA, the CDR3 is TGTGCCAGCAGCTTAGACAGTTACAATGAGCAGTTCTTC.

This clone has a single count. The gene calls are TRBV29-1 and TRBJ1-1, with D uncertain. The V gene lost 6 bases and the J gene lost 2 bases, with 10 bases spanning the gap. Germline CDR1 reads SQVTM; CDR2 reads ANQGSEA. The CDR3 runs to 12 residues. The CDR3 DNA is TGCAGCGTGCGGGAGGGAAACACTGAAGCTTTCTTT. Amino acid sequence: CSVREGNTEAFF.

V usage is TRBV9 and J usage is TRBJ2-7, with D unresolved. Germline assignment: CDR1 SGDLS and CDR2 YYNGEE. The V end was cut by 0 bases, the J end by 0 bases, with 7 bases between. CDR3 size: 14 residues. Here the CDR3 DNA reads TGTGCCAGCAGCGTAGAACAGAACTCCTACGAGCAGTACTTC. It translates to CASSVEQNSYEQYF.

V gene TRBV29-1 combines with J gene TRBJ1-2, with 9 positions matching TRBD1. The CDR3 is 11 residues long. Per germline, CDR1 SQVTM and CDR2 ANQGSEA. The CDR3 DNA reads as TGCGCGACAGGGGGTAACTATGGCTACACCTTC. Translated, it gives CATGGNYGYTF.

The V call is TRBV19, the J call TRBJ1-1; TRBD1 matches at 7 bases. This CDR3 spans 16 amino acids. V trimming: 0 bases; J trimming: 0 bases; junction bases outside the gene matches: 4. Germline V gene lookup returns CDR1 LNHDA and CDR2 SQIVND (reference sequence). This CDR3 reads CASSIDSTGMNTEAFF. The DNA of the CDR3 is TGTGCCAGTAGTATAGACTCGACAGGGATGAACACTGAAGCTTTCTTT.

V and J are TRBV19 and TRBJ2-2; D is unresolved. The length of the CDR3 is 15 residues. Trimming removed 3 bases from V and 4 bases from J, with 12 bases in between. Germline V lookup: CDR1 LNHDA, CDR2 SQIVND (reference sequence). DNA for the CDR3: TGTGCCAGTAGTATCGTCCTCACGGGCACCGGGGAGCTGTTTTTT. This gives the protein CASSIVLTGTGELFF.

The chain has TRBV27 and TRBJ2-7; the D is unclear. V was trimmed by 0 bases and J by 0 bases, leaving 6 bases between them. CDR3 length: 14 residues. Germline V CDR1 and CDR2: MNHEY, SMNVEV (reference sequence). CDR3 DNA sequence: TGTGCCAGCAGTTTATCGGTCGGCTCCTACGAGCAGTACTTC. This gives the protein CASSLSVGSYEQYF.

The chain is built from TRBV19 and TRBJ2-3; 7 bases are shared with TRBD1. J lost 2 bases, V lost 6 bases, and 8 bases had no gene match. The CDR3 runs to 15 residues. CDR1 and CDR2 from the germline V gene are LNHDA and SQIVND (reference sequence). CDR3 sequence: CASRRDRLDTDTQYF. CDR3 sequence (DNA): TGTGCCAGTAGAAGGGACAGACTCGACACAGATACGCAGTATTTT.

The V call is TRBV19, the J call TRBJ1-1; 7 nucleotides line up with TRBD1. CDR3 length: 17 amino acids. Unmatched junction bases numbered 14, after V lost 2 bases and J lost 5 bases. Looked up from germline, CDR1 is LNHDA and CDR2 is SQIVND (reference sequence). CDR3 sequence (DNA): TGTGCCAGTAGTATATACCCACCCGGCAGGGGGAGGACTGAAGCTTTCTTT. Amino acids: CASSIYPPGRGRTEAFF.

The genes are TRBV7-9 and TRBJ2-1; D possibly corresponds to TRBD1 (6 bases). The CDR3 is made up of 16 amino acids. Trimming cost V 5 bases and J 2 bases, with 16 bases left between them. Germline CDR1 SEHNR, CDR2 FQNEAQ (reference sequence). Here the CDR3 reads CASSPRTERAYNEQFF. The CDR3 DNA is TGTGCCAGCAGCCCCCGGACAGAGAGAGCCTACAATGAGCAGTTCTTC.

This chain uses TRBV6-5 with TRBJ2-7; possible D gene TRBD1, 5 bases. Germline lookup yields CDR1 MNHEY and CDR2 SVGAGI. This CDR3 spans 13 amino acids. The V end lost 2 bases, the J end lost 6 bases, and 11 bases lay between the germline ends. The CDR3 nucleotides read TGTGCCAGCAGTTACATATTGGGGCTCGAGCAGTACTTC. Its protein is CASSYILGLEQYF.

V and J are TRBV6-5 and TRBJ1-2, with TRBD1 identical over 10 bases. J lost 7 bases, V lost 0 bases, and 5 bases had no gene match. From germline, CDR1 is MNHEY and CDR2 SVGAGI. The CDR3 runs to 15 residues. The CDR3 DNA reads TGTGCCAGCAGTTACTCGGGGACAGGGGAGCCTGGCTACACCTTC. It encodes CASSYSGTGEPGYTF.

The chain recombines TRBV19 with TRBJ1-5, with no clear D. Trimming cost V 5 bases and J 2 bases, with 13 bases left between them. This CDR3 region has 15 residues. Per germline, CDR1 LNHDA and CDR2 SQIVND (reference sequence). The CDR3 sequence is CASSRGINGNQPQHF. The CDR3, as DNA: TGTGCCAGTAGTCGGGGTATAAACGGCAATCAGCCCCAGCATTTT.

This rearrangement joins TRBV2 to TRBJ2-3; 13 positions match TRBD2. Germline CDR1 and CDR2: SNHLY and FYNNEI. V lost 2 bases and J lost 4; bases outside the gene matches: 0. This CDR3 contains 15 residues. CDR3 sequence (DNA): TGTGCCAGCAGTGAAACTAGCGGGAGGGCAGATACGCAGTATTTT. The encoded protein is CASSETSGRADTQYF.

The genes are TRBV21-1 and TRBJ2-1; no check of the table's D call, TRBD2, against the DNA was made. TRBV21-1 has pseudogene status. CDR3 length equals 15 residues. In DNA form, the CDR3 reads TGTGCCAGCACCGTTTTAGCGGGGAAGAACAATGAGCAGTTCTTC. Protein sequence: CASTVLAGKNNEQFF.

V and J are TRBV7-9 and TRBJ2-1, with TRBD2 identical over 9 bases. CDR3 size: 15 residues. V lost 4 bases to trimming and J lost 4 bases; unmatched junction nucleotides: 5. The germline V gene encodes CDR1 SEHNR and CDR2 FQNEAQ (reference sequence). The CDR3 coding sequence is TGTGCCAGCAGCTCGACGACTAGCGGTTACAATGAGCAGTTCTTC. Its translation is CASSSTTSGYNEQFF.

CDR3 DNA sequence: TGCGCCAGCAGCTTATTAGCGGGGACGAACACCGGGGAGCTGTTTTTT. This sequence encodes CASSLLAGTNTGELFF. The rearrangement joins TRBV5-1 to TRBJ2-2; 8 nucleotides line up with TRBD2. The CDR3 is 16 amino acids. CDR1 is SGHRS, CDR2 YFSETQ, per germline. Trimming cost V 2 bases and J 0 bases; bases outside gene matches: 3.

The V gene is TRBV4-3, the J gene TRBJ1-1; 7 bases match TRBD1. Germline V gene lookup returns CDR1 LGHNA and CDR2 YSLEER. With 1 base clipped from V and 0 bases from J, the junction kept 17 bases outside the gene matches. This CDR3 contains 20 residues. The DNA of the CDR3 is TGCGCCAGCAGCCAAGGTCTAGGGGGCGTGGGGGCACGGATGAACACTGAAGCTTTCTTT. Its protein product is CASSQGLGGVGARMNTEAFF.

This clone appeared once. V is TRBV4-2 and J is TRBJ2-1; tentative D call: TRBD2 (6 bases). CDR1 and CDR2 (germline): LGHNA, YNFKEQ. The germline V and J ends were trimmed by 0 bases and 8 bases, with 14 bases remaining between them. The CDR3 covers 15 residues. The CDR3 here is CASSQEGDSEDEQFF. CDR3 nucleotide sequence: TGTGCCAGCAGCCAAGAAGGGGACTCAGAAGATGAGCAGTTCTTC.

This chain connects TRBV7-9 to TRBJ1-2; D gene ambiguous. The CDR3 is made up of 15 amino acids. The germline gives CDR1 SEHNR, CDR2 FQNEAQ (reference sequence). The V and J ends lost 1 base and 5 bases respectively, with 14 bases between them. In nucleotides, the CDR3 is TGTGCCAGCAGCTTAGTCCTGGGCACGGCATATGGCTACACCTTC. Its translation: CASSLVLGTAYGYTF.

This chain's CDR3 is CASTALGRGKLFF. For the CDR3, the DNA is TGTGCCAGCACAGCTCTTGGAAGGGGAAAACTGTTTTTT. This chain links TRBV7-2 with TRBJ1-4; a possible D gene is TRBD1 (5 bases). The V gene lost 7 bases and the J gene lost 10 bases, with 16 bases spanning the gap. This CDR3 is 13 amino acids long. CDR1 and CDR2 from the germline V gene are SGHTA and FQGNSA.

The V call is TRBV27, the J call TRBJ2-5; a possible D gene is TRBD1 (6 bases). CDR3 length equals 12 residues. Trimming removed 3 bases at V and 5 bases at J, with 7 bases between. Germline loops: CDR1 MNHEY, CDR2 SMNVEV (reference sequence). CDR3 nucleotides: TGTGCCAGCAGTTTTAGGGGGGAGACCCAGTACTTC. This gives the protein CASSFRGETQYF.

Points on this clone: Other nucleotide sequences in the sample specify the same CDR3. The rearrangement uses TRBV5-1 and TRBJ2-7; 8 bases match TRBD1. The germline V gene encodes CDR1 SGHRS and CDR2 YFSETQ. The CDR3 totals 13 residues. Trimming removed 0 bases from V and 4 bases from J; junction bases left unmatched: 0. The CDR3 DNA reads as TGCGCCAGCAGCTTGGACAGGGGGTACGAGCAGTACTTC. This translates into CASSLDRGYEQYF. Full variable domain (missing parts from reference TRBV5-1 and TRBJ2-7): KAGVTQTPRYLIKTRGQQVTLSCSPISGHRSVSWYQQTPGQGLQFLFEYFSETQRNKGNFPGRFSGRQFSNSRSEMNVSTLELGDSALYLCASSLDRGYEQYFGPGTRLTVT.

The count of this clone is one. The chain carries TRBV5-1 and TRBJ1-1; the D gene is possibly TRBD1 (5 bases). Germline assignment: CDR1 SGHRS and CDR2 YFSETQ. CDR3 length: 15 residues. V was cut by 1 base and J by 4 bases, with 14 bases left in between. The CDR3 coding sequence is TGCGCCAGCAGCTTGACAGGATCTAGGAGCACTGAAGCTTTCTTT. Translating it yields CASSLTGSRSTEAFF.

The V gene is TRBV11-3, the J gene TRBJ2-2; 9 bases fit TRBD2. This CDR3 region has 15 residues. J gave up 5 bases and V 6 bases, and 7 bases lay outside the gene matches. CDR1 SGHNT and CDR2 YENEEA come from the germline V gene. The CDR3 reads CASSRAGGGTGELFF. The CDR3 DNA reads TGTGCCAGCAGTCGAGCGGGGGGCGGTACCGGGGAGCTGTTTTTT.